Listed below are T cell receptor beta chains from one sample, sequenced in a study of T cell responses to AZD1222 COVID-19 vaccine. Assay: immunoSEQ multiplex PCR; the TCRdb copy retains only in-frame clones and omits some. The data hold about 120,000 clones, with 80% to 90% observed a single time. The sequenced sample was peripheral blood, obtained on day 0 of AZD1222 vaccination. These receptors all come from an adult in good health. Both conserved end residues are trimmed from each CDR3. Fields, in order: V gene, D gene, CDR3 length, J gene, CDR3 protein. D genes are given only for firm matches.

TRBV6-5	.	14	TRBJ2-7	ASSYSGLLGSYEQY
TRBV20-1	TRBD1	13	TRBJ1-1	SASPGTVLNTEAF
TRBV7-2	TRBD1	13	TRBJ1-6	ASSSGQGYNSPLH
TRBV7-8	.	13	TRBJ1-5	ASSLLLGSNQPQH
TRBV15	.	12	TRBJ1-1	ATSRVNRMAEAF
TRBV7-8	.	12	TRBJ1-5	ASSRREGNQPQH
TRBV5-1	.	14	TRBJ1-1	ASSFPDWEENTEAF
TRBV7-2	TRBD1	16	TRBJ2-3	ASSSSQTRTGGTDTQY
TRBV21-1	.	14	TRBJ2-7	ASSSPGTSGTYEQY
TRBV11-2	.	12	TRBJ2-3	ASTLQVHTGTQY
TRBV4-3	TRBD2	19	TRBJ2-2	ASSPTDTPGLAGGRSGELF
TRBV6-2/TRBV6-3	.	12	TRBJ2-5	ASSYPRGSETQY
TRBV2	.	10	TRBJ1-5	ASGGGNQPQH
TRBV11-2	.	9	TRBJ1-1	ASSFADEAF
TRBV30	.	11	TRBJ1-1	AWTRGMNTEAF
TRBV3-1/TRBV3-2	.	14	TRBJ2-5	ASSLREPQIGGAQY
TRBV6-5	.	12	TRBJ1-5	ASSYGGGNQPQH
TRBV10-3	.	15	TRBJ2-7	AIREDSGPLRVYEQY
TRBV28	.	10	TRBJ2-7	ASSFGPYEQY
TRBV27	TRBD1	13	TRBJ1-2	ASSSLTTGAYGYT
TRBV5-1	.	12	TRBJ2-2	ASSSGGLTGELF
TRBV15	.	12	TRBJ2-7	ATSSPRKVSEQY